This T cell receptor beta chain was captured in a study of T cell responses to AZD1222 COVID-19 vaccine. Findings of the study overall: Across spike, vaccine-associated CD4 TCRs were found, dominant at 160-218 and 743-854.

This clone was seen a single time. What it binds is unknown. Germline lookup yields CDR1 MNHEY and CDR2 SVGAGI. The V gene lost 0 bases and the J gene lost 1 base, with 9 bases spanning the gap. This CDR3 has 15 amino acids. The table came from immunoSEQ multiplex PCR; TCRdb's copy has only in-frame clones and leaves some out. The table records tens of thousands of clones, 84% of them present only once. This TCR was sampled from an adult in good health. The chain employs TRBV6-5 and TRBJ1-1; weak D call: TRBD1 (5 bases). The sample consisted of peripheral blood, taken on day 0 of AZD1222 vaccination. This CDR3 reads CASSYSAGRNTEAFF. CDR3 sequence (DNA): TGTGCCAGCAGTTACTCCGCAGGGAGGAACACTGAAGCTTTCTTT.